A single T cell receptor beta chain is shown here with its context. Its antigen is still unknown. No quality values exist for individual bases; no much larger clone is one base distant. The sample belongs to a study of T cell responses to AZD1222 COVID-19 vaccine (dated by TCRdb to the early 2020s). Background on the whole study: TCR sequencing was performed for 230 to 250 trial participants, of whom around 210 were given two doses of AZD1222 and around 25 were given two doses of MenACWY control vaccine. Trial participants were enrolled into age subgroups of 18-55, 56-69 and 70-plus years, which contained roughly 150, 30 and 60 TCR-sequenced participants, respectively.

The paper's findings and limits, for the study overall: Reportedly, almost half of the unique spike-specific TCRs recognized epitopes lying outside the regions that are mutated in the B.1.351 and B.1.1.7 variants. The 56-69-year group was small, and its depth increase did not reach significance, likely because of low power. Because no day 14 peak-response samples were available, the repertoires could be characterized only after the peak T cell response. Conclusions about previously exposed vaccinees were limited because only 6 or 7 AZD1222 recipients were SARS-CoV-2 seropositive at baseline. Spike-specific TCR breadth and depth rose significantly after two AZD1222 doses compared with day 0 and with MenACWY recipients. The vaccine-associated CD4 TCRs covered the entire spike protein, and the dominant responses fell in regions 160-218 and 743-854. Participants were mostly white British, with more females than males. The authors suggested clonal diversity may have been underestimated.

The CDR3 regions of human TCRbeta chains were analyzed by immunosequencing. The paper's data handling went like this. TCRs in the repertoires were matched against a reference library of SARS-CoV-2-specific TCRs that had been generated with the MIRA antigen-specificity platform. Breadth was defined as the fraction of unique TCRs that were SARS-CoV-2-associated, and depth was defined as the fraction of total T cells that were SARS-CoV-2-associated. Using the MIRA data, each spike-specific TCR was assigned both to the spike region to which the TCR was reactive and to a CD4 or CD8 class. Log10-transformed breadth and depth values were compared by one-way ANOVA with Sidak's multiple comparisons tests. Drawn from immuneACCESS, this table holds only the in-frame rearrangements with V and J called that TCRdb kept. Clones are partly lost; checked studies trace under half to an unresolved V gene and leave the rest unexplained. V and J calls and clone size come straight from that table; D and trimming were deduced from the DNA. The sample table lists approximately 220,000 clones, under 95% of them with a count of one. The leading ten clones occupy roughly 1% of the sample.

What this sample's time point label stands for: baseline before first vaccination. The label giving this sample's treatment or condition can be read as: meningococcal conjugate vaccine given as trial control. The vaccinee samples were drawn from two UK trials, COV001 and COV002, one of which was a single-blind randomized controlled phase 2/3 trial testing AZD1222 (ChAdOx1 nCoV-19) in healthy adults. For TCRbeta chain sequencing, PBMC samples were collected from trial participants at day 0 and at day 28 after the second dose. This clonotype was obtained from an adult in good health. The sequenced sample was peripheral blood, obtained on day 0 of MenACWY control vaccination.

At the DNA level, the sequence is TGCGCCAGCAGTGAGCCCCGGACGGGGTTCAATGAAAAACTGTTTTTT. It translates to CASSEPRTGFNEKLFF. The sequence links TRBV10-1 to TRBJ1-4, with an unclear D gene assignment. According to the germline V gene (reference sequence), CDR1 reads WNHNN and CDR2 reads SYGVQD. V and J are truncated by 2 bases and 5 bases respectively, leaving an intervening sequence of 15 bases. From the cysteine through the phenylalanine, the CDR3 covers 16 amino acids. Of the read, only the CDR3 DNA is kept; its 48 bases are in frame from base 1.